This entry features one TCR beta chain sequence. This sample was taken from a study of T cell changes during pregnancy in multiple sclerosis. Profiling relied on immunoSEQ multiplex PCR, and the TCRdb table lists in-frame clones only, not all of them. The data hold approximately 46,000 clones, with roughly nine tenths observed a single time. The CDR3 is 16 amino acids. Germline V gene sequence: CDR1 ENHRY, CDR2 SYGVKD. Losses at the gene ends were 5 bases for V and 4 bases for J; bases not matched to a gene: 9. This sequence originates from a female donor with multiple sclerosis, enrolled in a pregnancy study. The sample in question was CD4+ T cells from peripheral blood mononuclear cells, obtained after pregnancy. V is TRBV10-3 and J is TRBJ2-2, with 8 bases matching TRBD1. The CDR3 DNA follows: TGTGCCATCAGTATCGGACAGGGTGCGAGCACCGGGGAGCTGTTTTTT. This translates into CAISIGQGASTGELFF.